This T cell receptor beta chain emerged from a study of cytomegalovirus exposure and HLA in healthy donors. Findings of the study overall: Later analysis demonstrated an association between a missense DCLRE1C variant and TCR beta V- and J-gene trimming.

Vbeta (60) and Jbeta (13) primers were used in the PCR. TCRdb's table, derived via immunoSEQ multiplex PCR, lists solely in-frame clones and lacks some. The repertoire has under 100,000 clones, over 60% of them found once; the top ten carry 7% to 9%. Germline V CDR1 and CDR2: GTSNPN, SVGIG (reference sequence). The CDR3 covers 16 residues. V lost 2 bases and J lost 5; bases outside the gene matches: 11. As for this clone: Its antigen is currently unknown.

The chain links TRBV30 to TRBJ2-7; TRBD2 matches 11 bases. The TCR comes from a human donor in good health. Sequencing used PBMCs. The CDR3 nucleotides are TGTGCCTGGAGTTTAGGGACTAGCGGACCTCTTGACGAGCAGTACTTC. It specifies CAWSLGTSGPLDEQYF.